This T cell receptor (beta chain) is drawn from a study of PD-1 blockade in mismatch repair-deficient tumors. Using immunoSEQ multiplex PCR, the repertoire was profiled, and TCRdb retains in-frame clones only, with some absent. In the table there are around 100,000 clones, more than 60% of which are singletons. The origin of this receptor is an adult with mismatch repair-deficient cancer. The material sequenced was peripheral blood, taken approximately 14 months after starting pembrolizumab.

CDR3: CASSAGTGGPYEQYF. The CDR3 region has the DNA TGTGCCAGCTCAGCCGGGACAGGGGGCCCCTACGAGCAGTACTTC. The gene calls are TRBV18 and TRBJ2-7, with TRBD1 matching over 12 bases. CDR1 is KGHSH, CDR2 LQKENI, per germline. The CDR3 is 15 residues long. Losses at the gene ends were 5 bases for V and 2 bases for J; bases not matched to a gene: 4.